This record covers a single T cell receptor (beta chain). The data were taken from a study of blood T cell repertoires in COVID-19. Study context: Sources were T cells, B-cell-depleted T cells, or PBMCs; the material itself was cDNA or gDNA.

Per the original methods: Reference gene primer amplification yielded estimated nucleated cell counts. Method: immunoSEQ multiplex PCR; TCRdb's copy keeps in-frame clones and lacks some. From that table come the V and J calls and clone size; the DNA was used to work out D and trimming. The sample comprises over 400,000 clones, around 85% of which are singletons, and 8.3% rests with the top ten. Germline values: CDR1 MGHRA, CDR2 YSYEKL. The CDR3 covers 11 residues. V dropped 3 bases and J dropped 5 bases, with 4 bases sitting between them. The material sequenced was PBMCs or T cells enriched from blood (not recorded which). V gene TRBV4-1 combines with J gene TRBJ1-1, with no clear D. The sequence was collected from an older woman who had recovered from COVID-19. The CDR3 here is CASSHNTEAFF. The CDR3 DNA reads TGCGCCAGCAGCCATAATACTGAAGCTTTCTTT.